This is a list of T cell receptor beta chains from one sample in a study of T cells expressing NK-cell markers. TCRdb re-called the 5' RACE reads and gives one entry per CDR3 protein, without DNA. The listing contains around 260,000 distinct CDR3 sequences. The source material was blood T cells: a sorted CD56 or NKG2C T cell subset, CD4+ or CD8+ T cells, or bulk PBMC T cells (not recorded which). These receptors all come from a woman aged 18 to 75 in good health. Each CDR3 is given with its conserved first and last residue.

v_gene	j_gene	len	CDR3aa
TRBV11-2	TRBJ1-5	14	CASSSEYSNQPQHF
TRBV15	TRBJ2-1	12	CATSRPVYEQFF
TRBV5-1	TRBJ2-1	15	CASSLVLAGENEQFF
TRBV18	TRBJ1-5	15	CASSPQGALNQPQHF
TRBV30	TRBJ1-5	15	CAWSTHRGGNQPQHF
TRBV30	TRBJ1-3	15	CAWRDNPYSGNTIYF
TRBV20-1	TRBJ2-7	12	CSASWSTHEQYF
TRBV18	TRBJ1-1	12	CASSPRDSQAFF
TRBV20-1	TRBJ2-3	13	CSAPGTNTDTQYF
TRBV15	TRBJ2-5	15	CATSRGAGGTETQYF
TRBV3-1	TRBJ2-3	13	CASSQDPVDTQYF
TRBV5-4	TRBJ1-1	14	CASNAMGINTEAFF
TRBV6-5	TRBJ1-1	14	CASSYDRGNTEAFF
TRBV7-2	TRBJ1-5	13	CASSAHWGQPQHF
TRBV23-1	TRBJ2-5	14	CASSHHGDQETQYF
TRBV7-8	TRBJ2-5	13	CASSLDIVETQYF
TRBV12-3/TRBV12-4	TRBJ1-5	15	CASSPGAGSNQPQHF
TRBV12-3/TRBV12-4	TRBJ2-5	15	CASSWSGGAGETQYF
TRBV7-2	TRBJ1-1	13	CASSQGQGAGAFF
TRBV3-1	TRBJ2-7	14	CASSQEGPPNEQYF
TRBV28	TRBJ2-1	14	CASSLESPRNEQFF
TRBV4-2	TRBJ2-5	14	CASSQVMGWETQYF
TRBV19	TRBJ2-7	14	CASSTPGQLYEQYF
TRBV7-2	TRBJ2-7	16	CASSWARPGLQYEQYF
TRBV29-1	TRBJ1-2	16	CSVDWGQRSNNYGYTF
TRBV6-5	TRBJ2-1	16	CASSYRSRGVNNEQFF
TRBV11-2	TRBJ1-1	15	CASSPPGGSNTEAFF
TRBV6-1	TRBJ2-1	18	CASSPTVGLAGGWNEQFF
TRBV7-2	TRBJ2-3	17	CASSLATSGGPPDTQYF
TRBV5-6	TRBJ2-5	17	CASSLFSGARYQETQYF
TRBV7-2	TRBJ2-3	12	CASSSNTDTQYF
TRBV28	TRBJ2-3	15	CASSPRGRALDTQYF
TRBV20-1	TRBJ2-7	11	CSARVRNEQYF
TRBV27	TRBJ2-3	17	CASSSTGTLKGENTQYF
TRBV9	TRBJ1-5	15	CASSVGDGGHQPQHF
TRBV6-5	TRBJ2-5	18	CASSYHISRLADRETQYF
TRBV5-1	TRBJ2-3	14	CASTGRTHTDTQYF
TRBV7-9	TRBJ1-2	13	CASSLVPVGGYTF
TRBV2	TRBJ2-1	18	CASSGAAFGGVRGNEQFF
TRBV12-5	TRBJ2-5	15	CASGTGQGALETQYF
TRBV7-2	TRBJ2-1	14	CASSLTSDYNEQFF
TRBV10-3	TRBJ1-1	14	CAISGETGGTEAFF
TRBV12-3/TRBV12-4	TRBJ2-5	12	CASCRAGETQYF
TRBV7-2	TRBJ2-5	14	CASSLSQKQETQYF
TRBV7-8	TRBJ2-5	15	CASSLAGLWGETQYF
TRBV3-1	TRBJ2-1	14	CASSPQRGYNEQFF
TRBV6-2/TRBV6-3	TRBJ1-5	15	CASSLHRNSNQPQHF
TRBV2	TRBJ2-5	13	CASSVEYQETQYF
TRBV5-1	TRBJ2-3	15	CASSLEGFSTDTQYF
TRBV28	TRBJ2-7	13	CASSPPGSNEQYF
TRBV20-1	TRBJ2-6	13	CSAGDRAANVLTF
TRBV12-3/TRBV12-4	TRBJ2-7	14	CASSFGRSPGEQYF
TRBV20-1	TRBJ1-2	13	CSARDRDGYGYTF
TRBV5-1	TRBJ1-2	15	CASSLEPGQIYGYTF
TRBV3-1	TRBJ1-6	13	CASSHYDRPALHF
TRBV20-1	TRBJ1-2	12	CSARIEGGGYTF
TRBV10-3	TRBJ2-3	14	CAISEGISTDTQYF
TRBV5-6	TRBJ2-5	15	CASSYVAGGRETQYF
TRBV10-3	TRBJ2-7	15	CAIMGAGTGWYEQYF
TRBV20-1	TRBJ2-3	16	CSASPGLAGATDTQYF